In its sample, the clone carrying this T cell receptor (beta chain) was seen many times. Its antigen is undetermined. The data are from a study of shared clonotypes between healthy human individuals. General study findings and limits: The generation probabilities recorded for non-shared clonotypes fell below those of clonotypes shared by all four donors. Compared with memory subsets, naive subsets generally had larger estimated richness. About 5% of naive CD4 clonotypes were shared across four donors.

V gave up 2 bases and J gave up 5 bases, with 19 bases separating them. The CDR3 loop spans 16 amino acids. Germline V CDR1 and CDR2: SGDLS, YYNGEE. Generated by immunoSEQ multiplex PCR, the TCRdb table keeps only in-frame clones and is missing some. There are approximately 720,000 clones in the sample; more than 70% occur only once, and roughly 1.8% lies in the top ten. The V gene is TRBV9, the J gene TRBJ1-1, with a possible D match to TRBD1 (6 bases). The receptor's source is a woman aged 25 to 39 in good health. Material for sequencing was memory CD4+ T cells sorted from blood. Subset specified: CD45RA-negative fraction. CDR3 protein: CASSVDKGHLRTEAFF. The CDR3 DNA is TGTGCCAGCAGCGTTGATAAGGGACACTTGAGGACTGAAGCTTTCTTT.